One sample yielded the 13 T cell receptor gamma chains listed below, sequenced in a study of Vδ1+ human thymocytes. Broader study findings: Highly polyclonal TRG and TRD repertoires with Gaussian CDR3 length distributions appeared in thymus.

Their recognized antigens are unknown. Sequences come from RNA converted to cDNA by reverse transcription. The CDR3 regions were amplified by multiplex PCR from V-gene primers to a constant-region primer. TCRdb re-identified clones in the multiplex PCR reads via CATT. The table lists about 22,000 gamma-chain clones, around 13% of them singletons. Input material: Vdelta1+ gamma-delta thymocytes from the thymus. Subset indicated: FACS-sorted CD3+ TCRalphabeta- TCRVdelta1+ TCRVdelta2- thymocytes. The source is a child less than two years old who had congenital heart surgery.

This clone was seen more than once but under ten times. Different DNA sequences within this sample yield the same CDR3. The V call is TRGV2, the J call TRGJ1 or TRGJ2. V dropped 0 bases and J dropped 6; count of bases not matched to a gene: 5. CDR1 EGSNGY and CDR2 YDSYNSKV come from the germline V gene. CDR3 length equals 13 residues. As DNA, the CDR3 is TGTGCCACCTGGGACGGGCTGCGTTATAAGAAACTCTTT. Its translation: CATWDGLRYKKLF.

A note on this clone: Other DNA sequences from this sample encode an identical CDR3 as well. The chain recombines TRGV9 with TRGJ1 or TRGJ2. CDR3 length equals 14 residues. Trimming at V came to 1 base and at J to 2 bases, leaving 5 bases not matched to a gene. The germline V gene has CDR1 GITISATS and CDR2 ISYDGTV (reference sequence). In DNA, the CDR3 is TGTGCCTTGTGGGAGGTTCTGCATTATTATAAGAAACTCTTT. It specifies CALWEVLHYYKKLF.

This clone came up a few times. One end of the junction fails to match germline, which may point to a read error. The rearrangement links TRGV4 to TRGJ1 or TRGJ2. The germline gives CDR1 EGSTGY, CDR2 YDSYTSSV. The CDR3 length is 14 residues. CDR3 sequence (DNA): TGTGCCACCTGGAATGGGCTTGCATATTATAAGAAACTCTTT. It encodes CATWNGLAYYKKLF.

This clone occurred a few times. V and J are TRGV9 and TRGJ1 or TRGJ2. Trimming took 2 bases from V and 3 from J; bases not matched to a gene: 7. The CDR3 has 14 amino acids. In germline, CDR1 is GITISATS, CDR2 ISYDGTV (reference sequence). Here the CDR3 DNA reads TGTGCCTTGTGGGAGGCGGGGGTTTATTATAAGAAACTCTTT. Its translation: CALWEAGVYYKKLF.

The table lists this clone with a few counts. The rearrangement joins TRGV3 to TRGJ1 or TRGJ2. The J segment lost 11 bases and the V segment lost 2 bases, leaving 3 bases of the junction unmatched. The CDR3 spans 10 residues. From germline, CDR1 is VTNTFY and CDR2 YDVSTARD (reference sequence). CDR3 nucleotides: TGTGCCACCTGGGACACGGAGAAACTCTTT. As protein: CATWDTEKLF.

This clone was seen a few times. The V and J genes are TRGV3 and TRGJ1 or TRGJ2. The V gene's germline CDR1 is VTNTFY and CDR2 YDVSTARD (reference sequence). Trimming removed 2 bases from V and 0 bases from J; junction bases left unmatched: 4. The CDR3 extends over 14 amino acids. DNA of the CDR3: TGTGCCACCTGGGACAATTGGAATTATTATAAGAAACTCTTT. It yields the protein CATWDNWNYYKKLF.

Only a few counts were recorded for this clone. The chain couples TRGV4 to TRGJ1 or TRGJ2. The CDR3 consists of 12 residues. CDR1 and CDR2 from the germline V gene are EGSTGY and YDSYTSSV. V shed 4 bases and J 10 bases; nucleotides not matched to a gene: 10. The CDR3 spells CATWELLWKKLF. CDR3 DNA sequence: TGTGCCACCTGGGAATTGCTTTGGAAGAAACTCTTT.

V usage is TRGV9 and J usage is TRGJ1 or TRGJ2. J was trimmed by 2 bases and V by 0 bases; bases with no gene match: 4. The CDR3 consists of 14 residues. The germline gives CDR1 GITISATS, CDR2 ISYDGTV (reference sequence). The CDR3: CALWEVADYYKKLF. The CDR3 nucleotides are TGTGCCTTGTGGGAGGTGGCCGATTATTATAAGAAACTCTTT.

This clone was counted between two and nine times. The chain uses TRGV3 and TRGJ1 or TRGJ2. In germline, CDR1 is VTNTFY, CDR2 YDVSTARD (reference sequence). J was trimmed by 10 bases and V by 0 bases; bases with no gene match: 9. The CDR3 has 13 residues. Written as DNA, the CDR3 is TGTGCCACCTGGGACAGGCCATGTAAAAAGAAACTCTTT. Residues: CATWDRPCKKKLF.

This clone was detected a few times. The chain joins TRGV4 to TRGJ1 or TRGJ2. Germline lookup yields CDR1 EGSTGY and CDR2 YDSYTSSV. Unmatched junction bases numbered 10, after V lost 6 bases and J lost 11 bases. CDR3 length: 11 residues. DNA of the CDR3: TGTGCCACCTGGACCGGGTTTGAGAAACTCTTT. It is translated as CATWTGFEKLF.

The rearrangement links TRGV5 to TRGJ1 or TRGJ2. CDR1 and CDR2 from the germline V gene are VINAFY and YDVSNSKD. The CDR3 is 11 residues long. V lost 6 bases, J lost 6 bases, and 5 bases stayed unmatched. The CDR3 is CATWSVYKKLF. CDR3 DNA: TGTGCCACCTGGTCGGTTTATAAGAAACTCTTT.

V is TRGV4 and J is TRGJ1 or TRGJ2. The V gene's germline CDR1 is EGSTGY and CDR2 YDSYTSSV. After removal of 3 bases from V and 3 bases from J, the junction contained 11 bases not matched to a gene. This CDR3 has 15 residues. The CDR3 DNA reads as TGTGCCACCTGGGATCTTCTTACCCCTTATTATAAGAAACTCTTT. Protein product: CATWDLLTPYYKKLF.

The chain is built from TRGV4 and TRGJ1 or TRGJ2. V was clipped by 0 bases and J by 2 bases; unmatched bases: 7. This CDR3 has 15 amino acids. Germline lookup yields CDR1 EGSTGY and CDR2 YDSYTSSV. CDR3 DNA sequence: TGTGCCACCTGGGATGGGCTGAATTATTATTATAAGAAACTCTTT. It translates to CATWDGLNYYYKKLF.